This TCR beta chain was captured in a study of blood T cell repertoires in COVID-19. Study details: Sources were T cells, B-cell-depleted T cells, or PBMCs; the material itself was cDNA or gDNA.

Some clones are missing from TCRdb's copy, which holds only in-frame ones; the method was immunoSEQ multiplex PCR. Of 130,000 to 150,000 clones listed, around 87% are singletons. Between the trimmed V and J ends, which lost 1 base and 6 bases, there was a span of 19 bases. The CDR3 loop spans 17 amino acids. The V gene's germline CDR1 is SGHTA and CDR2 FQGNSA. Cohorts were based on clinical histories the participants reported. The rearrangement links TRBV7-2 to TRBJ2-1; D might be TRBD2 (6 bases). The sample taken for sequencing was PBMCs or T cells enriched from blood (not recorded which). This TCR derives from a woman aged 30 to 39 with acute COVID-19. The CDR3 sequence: CASSLGARGSGLNEQFF. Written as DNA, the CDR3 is TGTGCCAGCAGCTTAGGCGCTAGGGGTAGCGGCCTCAATGAGCAGTTCTTC.